The 6 T cell receptor beta chains in this list originate from one sample, sequenced in a study of shared clonotypes between healthy human individuals. Method: immunoSEQ multiplex PCR; TCRdb's copy keeps in-frame clones and lacks some. The sample carries 2 million to 3 million clones, roughly 93% recorded once. Sequenced material: naive CD4+ T cells from PBMCs. Subset: CD45RA+ positively selected. The receptors come from a man aged 18 to 30 in good health. Some clones in this sample may be carry-over from other donors' samples.

The chain combines TRBV28 with TRBJ2-1, with TRBD2 matching 10 bases. The CDR3 runs to 15 residues. The V and J ends lost 6 bases and 8 bases, in that order; junction bases with no gene match: 10. Germline V gives CDR1 MDHEN, CDR2 SYDVKM. CDR3 sequence (DNA): TGTGCCAGCAGGCGTACTAGCGGGAATCTTCATGAGCAGTTCTTC. It specifies CASRRTSGNLHEQFF.

The genes are TRBV28 and TRBJ1-2; no firm D call. The V and J ends lost 2 bases and 3 bases respectively, with 7 bases between them. Germline CDR1 is MDHEN and CDR2 is SYDVKM. The CDR3 has 13 amino acids. CDR3 nucleotides: TGTGCCAGCAGTTTAGCGACGGACTATGGCTACACCTTC. It translates to CASSLATDYGYTF.

The rearrangement joins TRBV4-1 to TRBJ2-2, with D uncertain. The CDR3 has 16 amino acids. V was trimmed by 4 bases and J by 5 bases, leaving 17 bases between them. In germline, CDR1 is MGHRA, CDR2 YSYEKL. The CDR3 loop reads CASSPGWVAGTGELFF. DNA of the CDR3: TGCGCCAGCAGCCCGGGCTGGGTAGCCGGAACCGGGGAGCTGTTTTTT.

This rearrangement joins TRBV29-1 to TRBJ1-5; possibly TRBD1 for D (5 bases). CDR1 SQVTM and CDR2 ANQGSEA come from the germline V gene. This CDR3 is 15 amino acids long. V shed 5 bases and J shed 5 bases, with 19 bases lying between them. Here the CDR3 DNA reads TGCAGCGTTCTTGGGGGGACCTTAGTCGATCAGCCCCAGCATTTT. This codes for CSVLGGTLVDQPQHF.

The J gene is TRBJ1-1, the V gene TRBV7-2; D not certain. V dropped 1 base and J dropped 6 bases, with 12 bases sitting between them. CDR1 is SGHTA and CDR2 is FQGNSA in the germline V gene. The CDR3 has 14 residues. The CDR3 protein is CASSLVVGSAEAFF. CDR3 DNA sequence: TGTGCCAGCAGCTTAGTTGTGGGATCGGCTGAAGCTTTCTTT.

This clone has just one count. J is TRBJ2-3 and V is TRBV7-3; D perhaps matches TRBD2 (7 bases). The CDR3 covers 14 residues. V was trimmed by 2 bases and J by 4 bases, leaving 10 bases between them. CDR1 SGHTA and CDR2 FQGTGA come from the germline V gene. CDR3 DNA: TGTGCCAGCAGCTTAGGGGGGGCAGCAGATACGCAGTATTTT. Translation: CASSLGGAADTQYF.